The 29 T cell receptor beta chains below come from one sample, sequenced in a study of cytomegalovirus exposure and HLA in healthy donors. In the PCR, 60 Vbeta and 13 Jbeta primers were used. The table came from immunoSEQ multiplex PCR; TCRdb's copy has only in-frame clones and leaves some out. Its listing shows about 130,000 clones. Sequencing used PBMCs. The receptors originated from a man younger than 35 in good health and CMV-seronegative.

The gene calls are TRBV9 and TRBJ2-7; D may be TRBD1 (6 bases). Germline V gene sequence: CDR1 SGDLS, CDR2 YYNGEE. The CDR3 totals 14 residues. Between the trimmed V and J ends, which lost 2 bases and 4 bases, there was a span of 13 bases. The DNA for the CDR3 is TGTGCCAGCAGCGTCTCTAACAGGGATTACGAGCAGTACTTC. Its translation: CASSVSNRDYEQYF.

V usage is TRBV5-1 and J usage is TRBJ2-3, with 8 nucleotides matching TRBD1. This CDR3 has 16 amino acids. Germline V gene sequence: CDR1 SGHRS, CDR2 YFSETQ. V trimming: 4 bases; J trimming: 0 bases; junction bases outside the gene matches: 7. The CDR3 reads CASSAGTGASTDTQYF. Written as DNA, the CDR3 is TGCGCCAGCAGCGCCGGGACAGGAGCTAGCACAGATACGCAGTATTTT.

The J gene is TRBJ2-1, the V gene TRBV5-6; D is possibly TRBD2 (6 bases). Trimming removed 0 bases at V and 10 bases at J, with 20 bases between. CDR3 size: 16 residues. The germline V gene encodes CDR1 SGHDT and CDR2 YYEEEE. CDR3 sequence: CASSLDPSAPPQEQFF. CDR3 sequence (DNA): TGTGCCAGCAGCTTGGATCCTAGCGCCCCCCCGCAGGAGCAGTTCTTC.

V gene TRBV7-8 combines with J gene TRBJ2-7; D gene unclear. The CDR3 contains 13 residues. With 1 base removed from V and 5 bases from J, the gap between germline ends came to 9 bases. CDR1 and CDR2 from the germline V gene are SGHVS and FQNEAQ. CDR3 sequence: CASSLGGTDEQYF. CDR3 coding DNA: TGTGCCAGCAGCTTAGGAGGCACGGACGAGCAGTACTTC.

The chain joins TRBV5-1 to TRBJ2-3, with TRBD2 identical over 13 bases. Germline CDR1 is SGHRS and CDR2 is YFSETQ. The CDR3 sequence is 15 residues long. V lost 3 bases and J lost 4; bases outside the gene matches: 2. CDR3 in amino acids: CASSWTSGSSDTQYF. CDR3 coding DNA: TGCGCCAGCAGCTGGACTAGCGGGAGTTCAGATACGCAGTATTTT.

This chain links TRBV28 with TRBJ2-1; D is possibly TRBD1 (5 bases). Per the germline V gene, CDR1 is MDHEN and CDR2 is SYDVKM. The ends were cut back, 2 bases at V and 1 base at J, with 9 bases in the middle. The CDR3 runs 15 residues. In DNA, the CDR3 is TGTGCCAGCAGTTTAATACAGGTATCCTACAATGAGCAGTTCTTC. Translation gives CASSLIQVSYNEQFF.

The rearrangement joins TRBV4-3 to TRBJ2-7; 9 bases match TRBD1. Trimming cost V 4 bases and J 3 bases; bases outside gene matches: 4. The V gene's germline CDR1 is LGHNA and CDR2 YSLEER. The CDR3 is 14 amino acids. The CDR3 nucleotides read TGCGCCAGCAGCCCTGGGACAGGGAGCTACGAGCAGTACTTC. Amino acids: CASSPGTGSYEQYF.

This rearrangement joins TRBV6-1 to TRBJ2-7; possible D gene TRBD1, 5 bases. This CDR3 has 15 residues. With 0 bases removed from V and 3 bases from J, the gap between germline ends came to 12 bases. Looked up from germline, CDR1 is MNHNS and CDR2 is SASEGT. CDR3: CASSEAASGFYEQYF. In nucleotides, the CDR3 is TGTGCCAGCAGTGAAGCGGCCTCAGGGTTCTACGAGCAGTACTTC.

The chain carries TRBV7-9 and TRBJ2-6, with 8 nucleotides matching TRBD1. CDR1 and CDR2 (germline): SEHNR, FQNEAQ (reference sequence). Trimming removed 1 base from V and 4 bases from J; junction bases left unmatched: 3. The CDR3 loop spans 16 amino acids. As DNA, the CDR3 is TGTGCCAGCAGCTTAGGGACAGGGTTAGGGGCCAACGTCCTGACTTTC. As protein: CASSLGTGLGANVLTF.

The J gene is TRBJ2-6, the V gene TRBV7-2, with D tentatively TRBD1 (6 bases). Trimming shortened V by 2 bases and J by 0 bases, and 11 bases separated the two germline ends. This CDR3 is built from 17 residues. Germline CDR1 and CDR2: SGHTA and FQGNSA. The CDR3 loop reads CASSLRVQGSGANVLTF. Written as DNA, the CDR3 is TGTGCCAGCAGCTTAAGGGTACAGGGCTCTGGGGCCAACGTCCTGACTTTC.

This sequence joins TRBV5-4 and TRBJ1-1; no clear D. The CDR3 is 14 amino acids. V gave up 0 bases and J gave up 3 bases, with 9 bases separating them. Germline V lookup: CDR1 SGHNT, CDR2 YYREEE (reference sequence). The CDR3 DNA follows: TGTGCCAGCAGCTTGGGGCAGGCCGACACTGAAGCTTTCTTT. This sequence encodes CASSLGQADTEAFF.

The chain is built from TRBV18 and TRBJ2-2, with 7 bases matching TRBD1. With V trimmed by 3 bases and J by 2 bases, 6 bases remained unmatched. The CDR3 runs 16 residues. Germline V CDR1 and CDR2: KGHSH, LQKENI. CDR3 loop: CASSPGQQVNTGELFF. The CDR3 DNA is TGTGCCAGCTCACCGGGACAGCAAGTAAACACCGGGGAGCTGTTTTTT.

The chain uses TRBV2 and TRBJ1-1, with D uncertain. The CDR3 is 14 amino acids. V was shortened by 2 bases and J by 1 base, with 8 bases between the two germline ends. The V gene's germline CDR1 is SNHLY and CDR2 FYNNEI. The CDR3 DNA is TGTGCCAGCAGTGAACGCGTCGGGAACACTGAAGCTTTCTTT. Translation: CASSERVGNTEAFF.

The chain links TRBV11-3 to TRBJ2-7, with TRBD1 identical over 7 bases. Germline assignment: CDR1 SGHNT and CDR2 YENEEA. The ends lost 4 bases at V and 2 bases at J; junction bases unmatched: 5. There are 14 residues in the CDR3. CDR3 protein: CASSYRQGPYEQYF. The CDR3, as DNA: TGTGCCAGCAGCTACAGACAGGGACCCTACGAGCAGTACTTC. The full variable domain, in which reference TRBV11-3 and TRBJ2-7 provide the parts outside the CDR3, is EAGVVQSPRYKIIEKKQPVAFWCNPISGHNTLYWYLQNLGQGPELLIRYENEEAVDDSQLPKDRFSAERLKGVDSTLKIQPAELGDSAVYLCASSYRQGPYEQYFGPGTRLTVT.

The J gene is TRBJ2-7, the V gene TRBV19, with a tentative D call TRBD1 (6 bases). CDR1 LNHDA and CDR2 SQIVND come from the germline V gene (reference sequence). With 1 base removed from V and 7 bases from J, the gap between germline ends came to 14 bases. This CDR3 contains 14 residues. In DNA, the CDR3 is TGTGCCAGTAGTATAGTGGGACAAACTACTGAGCAGTACTTC. Amino acid sequence: CASSIVGQTTEQYF.

This chain connects TRBV4-3 to TRBJ1-3; a weak D match, TRBD1 (5 bases). The V gene's germline CDR1 is LGHNA and CDR2 YSLEER. The ends were cut back, 0 bases at V and 1 base at J, with 7 bases in the middle. The CDR3 spans 15 residues. The CDR3, as DNA: TGCGCCAGCAGCCAAGATGCAGGGTCTGGAAACACCATATATTTT. This sequence encodes CASSQDAGSGNTIYF.

The V and J genes are TRBV5-1 and TRBJ2-7; D gene uncertain. CDR1 is SGHRS and CDR2 is YFSETQ in the germline V gene. The V gene lost 6 bases and the J gene lost 2 bases, with 9 bases spanning the gap. This CDR3 region has 12 residues. CDR3 in amino acids: CASTSLAYEQYF. CDR3 DNA: TGCGCCAGCACCTCGCTAGCCTACGAGCAGTACTTC.

The chain has TRBV5-1 and TRBJ2-1; TRBD1 matches at 7 bases. The CDR3 is made up of 13 amino acids. The V gene's germline CDR1 is SGHRS and CDR2 YFSETQ. J gave up 6 bases and V 4 bases, and 4 bases lay outside the gene matches. As DNA, the CDR3 is TGCGCCAGCAGCACACAGGGGCTCAATGAGCAGTTCTTC. It translates to CASSTQGLNEQFF. The variable domain in full, with the rest retrieved from reference TRBV5-1 and TRBJ2-1, is KAGVTQTPRYLIKTRGQQVTLSCSPISGHRSVSWYQQTPGQGLQFLFEYFSETQRNKGNFPGRFSGRQFSNSRSEMNVSTLELGDSALYLCASSTQGLNEQFFGPGTRLTVL.

The chain is built from TRBV29-1 and TRBJ1-4; tentative D call: TRBD1 (6 bases). The CDR3 contains 13 residues. The V gene's germline CDR1 is SQVTM and CDR2 ANQGSEA. The V end lost 4 bases, the J end lost 7 bases, and 13 bases lay between the germline ends. The CDR3 sequence: CSVGGGALEKLFF. CDR3 DNA sequence: TGCAGCGTTGGAGGGGGGGCGCTTGAAAAACTGTTTTTT.

V is TRBV4-2 and J is TRBJ1-2, with D hard to call. This CDR3 has 15 residues. Germline V lookup: CDR1 LGHNA, CDR2 YNFKEQ. Trimming took 0 bases from V and 3 from J, leaving 11 bases between them. In DNA, the CDR3 is TGTGCCAGCAGCCAAGATATGAACAGAGACTATGGCTACACCTTC. It codes for CASSQDMNRDYGYTF.

V is TRBV14 and J is TRBJ2-7, with TRBD1 matching 9 bases. V trimming: 6 bases; J trimming: 1 base; junction bases outside the gene matches: 7. This CDR3 region has 15 residues. Germline values: CDR1 SGHDN, CDR2 FVKESK. The CDR3 DNA reads TGTGCCAGCAGTCCCGGGACAGGGATGTCCTACGAGCAGTACTTC. Translated: CASSPGTGMSYEQYF.

The chain couples TRBV29-1 to TRBJ2-6; no firm D call. CDR1 and CDR2 (germline): SQVTM, ANQGSEA. The V and J ends lost 5 bases and 0 bases respectively, with 8 bases between them. CDR3 length: 14 residues. As DNA, the CDR3 is TGCAGCGTTACCGGGTCCTCTGGGGCCAACGTCCTGACTTTC. Protein sequence: CSVTGSSGANVLTF.

The chain combines TRBV6-4 with TRBJ2-7; unclear D gene. The CDR3 contains 13 residues. Trimming shortened V by 2 bases and J by 3 bases, and 8 bases separated the two germline ends. Germline loops: CDR1 MRHNA, CDR2 SNTAGT. CDR3 sequence (DNA): TGTGCCAGCAGTGACCCGTCCGTCTACGAGCAGTACTTC. Translated: CASSDPSVYEQYF.

The chain links TRBV29-1 to TRBJ1-4, with a weak D call TRBD1 (5 bases). Germline assignment: CDR1 SQVTM and CDR2 ANQGSEA. Trimming removed 7 bases from V and 5 bases from J, with 8 bases in between. This CDR3 comprises 11 residues. The CDR3 reads CSAQGNEKLFF. DNA for the CDR3: TGCAGCGCCCAGGGAAATGAAAAACTGTTTTTT.

The V and J genes are TRBV28 and TRBJ1-2; no clear D gene. The CDR3 runs 12 residues. Per the germline V gene, CDR1 is MDHEN and CDR2 is SYDVKM. V was cut by 3 bases and J by 4 bases, with 6 bases left in between. The CDR3 DNA follows: TGTGCCAGCAGTTTGTCGGGCTATGGCTACACCTTC. The encoded protein is CASSLSGYGYTF.

The V and J genes are TRBV6-1 and TRBJ2-2; D possibly corresponds to TRBD2 (6 bases). The CDR3 sequence is 16 residues long. CDR1 MNHNS and CDR2 SASEGT come from the germline V gene. V lost 3 bases, J lost 2 bases, and 13 bases lay in between. The CDR3 DNA follows: TGTGCCAGCAGTGAGGCGGGGACGCATAACACCGGGGAGCTGTTTTTT. It codes for CASSEAGTHNTGELFF.

The chain has TRBV5-1 and TRBJ2-5; 10 bases match TRBD1. This CDR3 spans 15 amino acids. V dropped 4 bases and J dropped 1; count of bases not matched to a gene: 4. Germline lookup yields CDR1 SGHRS and CDR2 YFSETQ. The DNA for the CDR3 is TGCGCCAGCAGCAGGGACAGGGGAGGCCAAGAGACCCAGTACTTC. Translation: CASSRDRGGQETQYF.

This chain joins TRBV19 and TRBJ1-3, with 7 bases aligning to TRBD1. V was pared by 10 bases and J by 2 bases, with 5 bases of the junction left unmatched. The CDR3 has 13 amino acids. Per germline, CDR1 LNHDA and CDR2 SQIVND (reference sequence). In DNA form, the CDR3 reads TGTGCCACCTCGACAGGGACTGGAAACACCATATATTTT. Translated: CATSTGTGNTIYF.

The chain joins TRBV19 to TRBJ2-1, with 9 positions matching TRBD1. J was trimmed by 4 bases and V by 7 bases; bases with no gene match: 14. The length of the CDR3 is 17 residues. CDR1 LNHDA and CDR2 SQIVND come from the germline V gene (reference sequence). Here the CDR3 DNA reads TGTGCCAGTACCTCACAACCGGGACAGGGCCGATACAATGAGCAGTTCTTC. Translated, it gives CASTSQPGQGRYNEQFF.